This T cell receptor beta chain was captured by sequencing in a study of blood T cell repertoires in COVID-19. Across the study: COVID-19 samples from acute and convalescent phases originated in the United States, Italy and Spain. Sample material is recorded as cDNA or gDNA derived from T cells, B-cell-depleted T cells, or PBMCs.

Germline CDR1 is SGHNT and CDR2 is YYREEE (reference sequence). J gave up 3 bases and V 5 bases, and 10 bases lay outside the gene matches. There are 15 residues in the CDR3. Under the authors' procedure: Reference gene primers were amplified, and this amplification served to estimate nucleated cell counts. Sequencing used immunoSEQ multiplex PCR; TCRdb keeps in-frame clones, though not all of them. That table supplies the V and J calls and clone size; D and trimming were determined from the DNA. The sample comprises tens of thousands of clones, 87% of which are singletons, and about 15% rests with the top ten.

Input material: peripheral blood. The rearrangement uses TRBV5-4 and TRBJ2-5, with 7 bases lining up with TRBD1. This TCR derives from a male donor with acute or convalescent COVID-19. In DNA form, the CDR3 reads TGTGCCAGCAGGGCAGGGGGAGATTTTGAAGAGACCCAGTACTTC. This translates into CASRAGGDFEETQYF. Full variable domain (remainder filled in from reference TRBV5-4 and TRBJ2-5): ETGVTQSPTHLIKTRGQQVTLRCSSQSGHNTVSWYQQALGQGPQFIFQYYREEENGRGNFPPRFSGLQFPNYSSELNVNALELDDSALYLCASRAGGDFEETQYFGPGTRLLVL.